One sample yielded the 10 T cell receptor beta chains listed below, sequenced in a study of cytotoxic CD8 clonotypes in ibrutinib-treated CLL. Profiling relied on immunoSEQ multiplex PCR, and the TCRdb table lists in-frame clones only, not all of them. The sample yields roughly 250,000 clones, roughly 74% seen once. Material: PBMCs, obtained after 24 months of ibrutinib treatment. These receptors all stem from a human donor with chronic lymphocytic leukemia.

The chain employs TRBV28 and TRBJ2-7, with 9 bases fitting TRBD2. CDR1 and CDR2 (germline): MDHEN, SYDVKM. The CDR3 totals 15 residues. Trimming cost V 9 bases and J 3 bases; bases outside gene matches: 12. CDR3: CASLPLAGGDYEQYF. CDR3 coding DNA: TGTGCCAGTCTCCCCCTCGCGGGGGGGGACTACGAGCAGTACTTC.

This chain joins TRBV19 and TRBJ2-6; tentative D call: TRBD1 (6 bases). From germline, CDR1 is LNHDA and CDR2 SQIVND (reference sequence). Trimming took 6 bases from V and 0 from J, leaving 9 bases between them. The CDR3 totals 15 residues. Here the CDR3 DNA reads TGTGCCAGTAGCCGGACAGACTCTGGGGCCAACGTCCTGACTTTC. Its protein is CASSRTDSGANVLTF.

The chain is built from TRBV29-1 and TRBJ1-1; the D gene is possibly TRBD1 (5 bases). CDR3 length: 12 amino acids. V shed 6 bases and J shed 1 base, with 9 bases lying between them. CDR1 and CDR2 from the germline V gene are SQVTM and ANQGSEA. CDR3 sequence: CSVTGQNTEAFF. The CDR3 nucleotides are TGCAGCGTAACCGGACAGAACACTGAAGCTTTCTTT.

The chain carries TRBV13 and TRBJ2-1, with 11 bases that match TRBD2. V trimming: 0 bases; J trimming: 3 bases; junction bases outside the gene matches: 4. Germline V gene lookup returns CDR1 PRHDT and CDR2 FYEKMQ (reference sequence). The length of the CDR3 is 17 residues. CDR3 bases: TGTGCCAGCAGCTTAGGTACCGGGACTAGCGGCTACAATGAGCAGTTCTTC. It codes for CASSLGTGTSGYNEQFF.

The V call is TRBV6-5, the J call TRBJ2-7, with a weak D call TRBD1 (5 bases). The V end lost 0 bases, the J end lost 12 bases, and 12 bases lay between the germline ends. This CDR3 comprises 12 residues. Germline assignment: CDR1 MNHEY and CDR2 SVGAGI. CDR3: CASSYSGPPVYF. The CDR3 DNA follows: TGTGCCAGCAGTTACTCGGGGCCGCCCGTGTACTTC.

This clone was counted once. The gene calls are TRBV30 and TRBJ1-3; D remains unclear. The length of the CDR3 is 11 residues. The germline CDR1 and CDR2 sequences are GTSNPN and SVGIG (reference sequence). V was trimmed by 2 bases and J by 9 bases, leaving 8 bases between them. The CDR3 DNA reads as TGTGCCTGGAGTCCCTCGGCCACCATATATTTT. This sequence encodes CAWSPSATIYF. Supplemented by reference TRBV30 and TRBJ1-3, the full variable domain reads SQTIHQWPATLVQPVGSPLSLECTVEGTSNPNLYWYRQAAGRGLQLLFYSVGIGQISSEVPQNLSASRPQDRQFILSSKKLLLSDSGFYLCAWSPSATIYFGEGSWLTVV.

The chain carries TRBV7-6 and TRBJ1-4; the D gene is possibly TRBD1 (5 bases). The CDR3 consists of 18 residues. CDR1 and CDR2 (germline): SGHVS, FNYEAQ. V was clipped by 0 bases and J by 0 bases, with 14 bases between them. In DNA form, the CDR3 reads TGTGCCAGCAGCTTAGCTCCCTTAATCAGGGCAACTAATGAAAAACTGTTTTTT. This gives the protein CASSLAPLIRATNEKLFF.

This clone was seen a handful of times. CDR3 nucleotide sequence: TGTGCCAGCAGTTACTCGAGGTCGACCTCCTACGAGCAGTACTTC. Translation: CASSYSRSTSYEQYF. The chain has TRBV6-5 and TRBJ2-7, with D hard to call. The germline gives CDR1 MNHEY, CDR2 SVGAGI. Trimming pared 0 bases from V and 0 bases from J, leaving 9 bases between. The CDR3 is 15 amino acids.

The chain recombines TRBV5-1 with TRBJ2-7, with D possibly matching TRBD2 (6 bases). The CDR3 is made up of 13 amino acids. Germline V gives CDR1 SGHRS, CDR2 YFSETQ. The V and J ends lost 5 bases and 5 bases respectively, with 14 bases between them. CDR3 residues: CASRYPGVNEQYF. The CDR3 coding sequence is TGCGCCAGCAGGTATCCGGGGGTGAACGAGCAGTACTTC.

This rearrangement joins TRBV2 to TRBJ2-7; a weak D match, TRBD1 (5 bases). Germline CDR1 SNHLY, CDR2 FYNNEI. V was shortened by 6 bases and J by 2 bases, with 8 bases between the two germline ends. There are 12 residues in the CDR3. CDR3 amino acids: CASRDTAYEQYF. The CDR3 nucleotides read TGTGCCAGCAGGGACACTGCCTACGAGCAGTACTTC.